This is a list of T cell receptor beta chains from one sample in a study of T cell responses to AZD1222 COVID-19 vaccine. Here immunoSEQ multiplex PCR was the method, and the copy in TCRdb shows in-frame clones only, minus some. Here the sample spans 120,000 to 150,000 clones, about 91% being singletons. The material was peripheral blood, obtained on day 0 of AZD1222 vaccination. Receptors were obtained from an adult in good health. The CDR3 runs from the conserved cysteine through the conserved F or W. D genes are given only for firm matches. The size field is filled for only some rows; it gives once, few, many or a size class.

TRBJ2-5,.,15,.,TRBV5-1,CASSSDRAGQETQYF,TGCGCCAGCAGCTCCGACAGGGCGGGACAAGAGACCCAGTACTTC
TRBJ1-5,.,13,TRBD1,TRBV29-1,CSARGDGNQPQHF,TGCAGCGCCAGGGGGGACGGCAATCAGCCCCAGCATTTT
TRBJ1-1,.,11,.,TRBV6-5,CASSYGGEAFF,TGTGCCAGCAGTTATGGAGGAGAAGCTTTCTTT
TRBJ1-5,few,14,.,TRBV6-4,CASSDSRSNQPQHF,TGTGCCAGCAGTGACTCGAGGAGCAATCAGCCCCAGCATTTT
TRBJ1-3,.,15,.,TRBV19,CASSLRGADGNTIYF,TGTGCCAGCTCCCTGCGGGGGGCCGATGGAAACACCATATATTTT
TRBJ1-5,.,15,.,TRBV7-8,CASEPHGTSGQPQHF,TGTGCCAGCGAACCGCACGGGACTAGCGGTCAGCCCCAGCATTTT
TRBJ1-5,.,13,.,TRBV19,CASSIDLNRPQHF,TGTGCCAGTAGTATAGATCTTAATCGGCCCCAGCATTTT
TRBJ1-1,.,12,.,TRBV7-9,CASSFGRTEAFF,TGTGCCAGCAGCTTCGGGAGGACTGAAGCTTTCTTT
TRBJ2-7,.,14,TRBD1,TRBV6-5,CASSLDRGAYEQYF,TGTGCCAGCAGTTTGGACAGGGGAGCCTACGAGCAGTACTTC
TRBJ1-6,.,14,.,TRBV2,CASRGPEWGAGLHF,TGTGCCAGCAGAGGACCAGAATGGGGCGCTGGGCTCCACTTT
TRBJ1-2,.,13,TRBD1,TRBV15,CATSLTGAYGYTF,TGTGCCACCAGCCTTACAGGGGCCTATGGCTACACCTTC
TRBJ2-5,.,14,TRBD1,TRBV30,CAWSEDRGLETQYF,TGTGCCTGGAGTGAGGACAGGGGGCTGGAGACCCAGTACTTC
TRBJ1-2,once,19,TRBD1,TRBV7-2,CASSLRSTGGAVKVYGYTF,TGTGCCAGCAGCTTACGATCGACAGGGGGCGCAGTTAAAGTCTATGGCTACACCTTC
TRBJ1-3,.,13,.,TRBV28,CASSLSTGNTIYF,TGTGCCAGCAGTTTAAGTACCGGAAACACCATATATTTT
TRBJ2-7,once,18,TRBD1,TRBV18,CASSYVTGAARGSYEQYF,TGTGCCAGCTCGTACGTAACAGGGGCCGCAAGAGGGTCCTACGAGCAGTACTTC
TRBJ1-3,.,15,.,TRBV7-2,CASSFTAGSGNTIYF,TGTGCCAGCAGCTTCACAGCAGGCTCTGGAAACACCATATATTTT